The present entry profiles one TCR beta chain with its context. Its antigen remains unidentified. This sample is part of a study of T cells in Graves' hyperthyroidism and ophthalmopathy. General study findings and limits: Stable hyperthyroidism was told apart from ophthalmopathy by a model built on 13 V-J features. In blood, most of the thyroid clonotypes expanded above 0.001 were also present.

Around 10 ml of fresh peripheral blood supplied the PBMCs. RNA transcripts provided the source from which TCR beta CDR3 regions were amplified. First-round RT-PCR of the TCR CDR3 relied on the HTBI primer set. TCRdb itself ran the multiplex PCR reads through MiXCR, one entry per CDR3 protein. The table has some 800,000 distinct CDR3 sequences, approximately 40% seen once. Sample: blood. The TCR was taken from a man aged 18 to 30 with Graves' hyperthyroidism.

The CDR3 nucleotides read TGTGCCAGCAGCCCCCGGGACAGGGGCGTCCAAGAGACCCAGTACTTC. Its protein is CASSPRDRGVQETQYF. The chain couples TRBV10-3 to TRBJ2-5; 10 positions match TRBD1. J was trimmed by 1 base and V by 10 bases; bases with no gene match: 12. Per germline, CDR1 ENHRY and CDR2 SYGVKD. This CDR3 is 16 amino acids long.